What follows are 26 T cell receptor beta chains derived from one specimen sequenced in a study of vaccination and CD4 T cells after COVID-19. These TCRs are of unknown antigen specificity. Treatment of the sample: roughly 10-day PBMC culture with coronavirus spike peptide pools or control peptides (ViraFEST assay). CD4+ T cells that had been cultured provided DNA sequenced with the Oncomine TCR Beta short-read assay. MiXCR, run by TCRdb on the PCR reads, gives a single entry per CDR3 protein. The table shows some 16,000 distinct CDR3 sequences, with about 75% occurring only once. The material sequenced was CD4+ T cells from blood, cultured in vitro, taken after SARS-CoV-2 vaccination. These receptors all come from a human donor who received a COVID-19 vaccine.

The chain has TRBV2 and TRBJ1-2; D is uncertain. Germline CDR1 SNHLY, CDR2 FYNNEI. V was trimmed by 5 bases and J by 2 bases, leaving 12 bases between them. The CDR3 has 14 amino acids. CDR3 residues: CASSSRSENYGYTF. Here the CDR3 DNA reads TGTGCCAGCAGTAGCCGATCAGAAAACTATGGCTACACCTTC.

The chain joins TRBV20-1 to TRBJ2-6; D might be TRBD1 (5 bases). Trimming cost V 3 bases and J 0 bases, with 18 bases left between them. CDR1 is DFQATT, CDR2 SNEGSKA, per germline (reference sequence). This CDR3 contains 18 residues. CDR3 residues: CSASYYKGQGSGANVLTF. CDR3 DNA: TGCAGTGCTAGCTATTATAAGGGCCAGGGCTCTGGGGCCAACGTCCTGACTTTC.

The chain has TRBV7-9 and TRBJ1-2; 8 nucleotides align to TRBD1. The CDR3 sequence is 14 residues long. After removal of 5 bases from V and 4 bases from J, the junction contained 6 bases not matched to a gene. CDR1 SEHNR and CDR2 FQNEAQ come from the germline V gene (reference sequence). The CDR3 sequence is CASSLGQGTYGYTF. The CDR3 DNA sequence: TGTGCCAGCAGCCTAGGACAGGGAACCTATGGCTACACCTTC.

The V gene is TRBV20-1, the J gene TRBJ2-3; TRBD2 matches 9 bases. This CDR3 is 15 amino acids long. Germline CDR1 and CDR2: DFQATT and SNEGSKA (reference sequence). With V trimmed by 3 bases and J by 3 bases, 7 bases remained unmatched. In DNA, the CDR3 is TGCAGTGCTAGGGGCGGGGGGGTATCAACAGATACGCAGTATTTT. It translates to CSARGGGVSTDTQYF.

The chain has TRBV6-5 and TRBJ2-2; possible D gene TRBD2, 6 bases. Trimming pared 1 base from V and 3 bases from J, leaving 12 bases between. CDR3 size: 16 residues. In germline, CDR1 is MNHEY, CDR2 SVGAGI. The CDR3: CASSYLTRGDTGELFF. The CDR3 DNA reads TGTGCCAGCAGTTACTTGACTAGGGGAGACACCGGGGAGCTGTTTTTT.

V gene TRBV20-1 combines with J gene TRBJ2-3; 10 positions match TRBD2. V lost 3 bases to trimming and J lost 4 bases; unmatched junction nucleotides: 10. Per the germline V gene, CDR1 is DFQATT and CDR2 is SNEGSKA (reference sequence). This CDR3 is built from 16 residues. The CDR3 coding sequence is TGCAGTGCTAGTACGGAGGCTAGCGGGGGCGCAGATACGCAGTATTTT. Residues: CSASTEASGGADTQYF.

The rearrangement uses TRBV6-2 or TRBV6-3 and TRBJ2-3; D may be TRBD2 (6 bases). CDR1 and CDR2 (germline): MNHEY, SVGEGT. V gave up 6 bases and J gave up 0 bases, with 19 bases separating them. CDR3 size: 17 residues. In nucleotides, the CDR3 is TGTGCCAGCAGAGGAGGGCCTCAGGCCAGTAGCACAGATACGCAGTATTTT. It translates to CASRGGPQASSTDTQYF.

This clonotype occurred once. V and J are TRBV12-3 or TRBV12-4 and TRBJ1-5; 7 bases map to TRBD1. Losses at the gene ends were 5 bases for V and 6 bases for J; bases not matched to a gene: 4. The CDR3 runs 13 residues. The CDR3 DNA reads as TGTGCCAGCAGTGCACAGGGGACTCAGCCCCAGCATTTT. Amino acids: CASSAQGTQPQHF.

This rearrangement joins TRBV28 to TRBJ1-4, with 7 bases fitting TRBD1. CDR3 length equals 16 residues. Germline-derived CDR1 and CDR2 are MDHEN and SYDVKM. Trimming removed 5 bases from V and 0 bases from J; junction bases left unmatched: 6. In DNA form, the CDR3 reads TGTGCCAGCAGTCCATGGGACAGATCAACTAATGAAAAACTGTTTTTT. Its protein product is CASSPWDRSTNEKLFF.

V and J are TRBV20-1 and TRBJ2-2; D remains ambiguous. The CDR3 sequence is 11 residues long. Germline CDR1 reads DFQATT; CDR2 reads SNEGSKA (reference sequence). Trimming took off 3 bases at V and 6 bases at J, with 5 bases between the two ends. CDR3 coding DNA: TGCAGTGCTAGGTTGGCCGGGGAGCTGTTTTTT. Amino acid sequence: CSARLAGELFF.

A single count supports this clonotype. The V call is TRBV11-1, the J call TRBJ2-3, with a tentative D call TRBD2 (5 bases). In germline, CDR1 is SGHAT, CDR2 FQDESV (reference sequence). The CDR3 has 14 amino acids. V lost 5 bases and J 2 bases, leaving 11 bases between the germline ends. The CDR3 DNA follows: TGTGCCAGCAGCCTACAGCGGCTCACAGATACGCAGTATTTT. It specifies CASSLQRLTDTQYF.

A single count supports this clonotype. The chain employs TRBV6-2 or TRBV6-3 and TRBJ2-3, with 11 nucleotides matching TRBD2. The germline V gene has CDR1 MNHEY and CDR2 SVGEGT. The CDR3 sequence is 16 residues long. Germline trimming cut 5 bases from V and 5 bases from J; bases unmatched to any gene: 9. The CDR3 spells CASSAHSGGAGDTQYF. The CDR3 region has the DNA TGTGCCAGCAGTGCCCATAGCGGGGGGGCCGGAGATACGCAGTATTTT.

The rearrangement joins TRBV20-1 to TRBJ1-2; unclear D gene. The CDR3 is 14 residues long. V was shortened by 5 bases and J by 0 bases, with 13 bases between the two germline ends. Germline V gene data show CDR1 as DFQATT and CDR2 as SNEGSKA (reference sequence). The CDR3 protein is CSAARGGANYGYTF. The CDR3 bases are TGCAGTGCTGCGCGGGGAGGTGCTAACTATGGCTACACCTTC.

The chain recombines TRBV2 with TRBJ1-2, with 7 bases identical to TRBD1. The CDR3 is 14 residues long. V shed 6 bases, J shed 4 bases, and the junction held 8 bases outside the gene matches. Germline CDR1 SNHLY, CDR2 FYNNEI. CDR3: CASSVNRDSYGYTF. The CDR3 region has the DNA TGTGCCAGCAGCGTTAACCGGGACAGCTATGGCTACACCTTC.

The rearrangement joins TRBV19 to TRBJ2-3; 8 nucleotides match TRBD1. The V and J ends lost 6 bases and 4 bases, in that order; junction bases with no gene match: 9. The CDR3 covers 15 residues. CDR1 LNHDA and CDR2 SQIVND come from the germline V gene (reference sequence). CDR3 coding DNA: TGTGCCAGTAGCCGTTACGGGACAGGTGCAGATACGCAGTATTTT. This encodes CASSRYGTGADTQYF.

The V and J genes are TRBV19 and TRBJ1-2; 7 bases are a match to TRBD1. The CDR3 is made up of 13 amino acids. Per the germline V gene, CDR1 is LNHDA and CDR2 is SQIVND (reference sequence). V shed 6 bases and J 2 bases; nucleotides not matched to a gene: 3. The CDR3 spells CASRDRRNYGYTF. In DNA form, the CDR3 reads TGTGCCAGTAGGGACAGGAGGAACTATGGCTACACCTTC. The whole variable domain, filled in from reference TRBV19 and TRBJ1-2, reads DGGITQSPKYLFRKEGQNVTLSCEQNLNHDAMYWYRQDPGQGLRLIYYSQIVNDFQKGDIAEGYSVSREKKESFPLTVTSAQKNPTAFYLCASRDRRNYGYTFGSGTRLTVV.

Here the CDR3 reads CASSELVGGELFF. CDR3 nucleotides: TGTGCCAGCAGTGAGTTGGTCGGGGGGGAGCTGTTTTTT. This sequence joins TRBV6-1 and TRBJ2-2; no firm D call. The CDR3 runs to 13 residues. V lost 3 bases and J 8 bases, leaving 10 bases between the germline ends. CDR1 and CDR2 (germline): MNHNS, SASEGT.

DNA for the CDR3: TGTGCCAGCAGGCAACAGGGGATGAACACTGAAGCTTTCTTT. This codes for CASRQQGMNTEAFF. J is TRBJ1-1 and V is TRBV6-1; TRBD1 matches at 7 bases. The V gene's germline CDR1 is MNHNS and CDR2 SASEGT. V shed 6 bases, J shed 0 bases, and the junction held 4 bases outside the gene matches. This CDR3 has 14 residues.

The rearrangement links TRBV7-2 to TRBJ2-5, with 8 bases identical to TRBD2. CDR3 size: 13 residues. From germline, CDR1 is SGHTA and CDR2 FQGNSA. The V and J ends lost 5 bases and 5 bases, in that order; junction bases with no gene match: 4. CDR3 coding DNA: TGTGCCAGCAGCCCGGGGGGGCCGGAGACCCAGTACTTC. It is translated as CASSPGGPETQYF.

This clonotype ranks as large (0.1 to 1%). The CDR3 DNA reads as TGCAGTGCCGCTGAAGGACTAAAAAACATTCAGTACTTC. Amino acid sequence: CSAAEGLKNIQYF. The chain is built from TRBV20-1 and TRBJ2-4; D is perhaps TRBD2 (6 bases). Trimming cost V 6 bases and J 4 bases, with 13 bases left between them. The CDR3 totals 13 residues. Germline V gene data show CDR1 as DFQATT and CDR2 as SNEGSKA (reference sequence).

The table lists this clonotype with a count of one. V and J are TRBV29-1 and TRBJ1-1, with a possible D match to TRBD1 (6 bases). Germline loops: CDR1 SQVTM, CDR2 ANQGSEA. The germline V and J ends were trimmed by 8 bases and 4 bases, with 26 bases remaining between them. The CDR3 contains 16 residues. The CDR3 DNA is TGCAGCCTCTACCCCGCAACGGGGGGCGGTGGCACTGAAGCTTTCTTT. It translates to CSLYPATGGGGTEAFF.

The chain combines TRBV27 with TRBJ2-3; a possible D gene is TRBD2 (7 bases). Germline CDR1 reads MNHEY; CDR2 reads SMNVEV (reference sequence). CDR3 length: 16 amino acids. With 6 bases removed from V and 1 base from J, the gap between germline ends came to 17 bases. The CDR3 nucleotides read TGTGCCAGCAGCTTCCTAGGAGGGGGGGGCACAGATACGCAGTATTTT. It is translated as CASSFLGGGGTDTQYF.

CDR3 sequence: CAWSKGTEDYGYTF. The CDR3 DNA sequence: TGTGCCTGGAGTAAGGGGACTGAGGACTATGGCTACACCTTC. The chain carries TRBV30 and TRBJ1-2; the D gene is possibly TRBD1 (5 bases). The germline CDR1 and CDR2 sequences are GTSNPN and SVGIG (reference sequence). This CDR3 is built from 14 residues. The V and J ends lost 2 bases and 3 bases respectively, with 13 bases between them.

This clonotype has a single count. The genes are TRBV20-1 and TRBJ1-1, with no clear D. This CDR3 region has 13 residues. Germline lookup yields CDR1 DFQATT and CDR2 SNEGSKA (reference sequence). CDR3 sequence (DNA): TGCACCCTGGCTCGGAAGGTGAACACTGAAGCTTTCTTT. Protein: CTLARKVNTEAFF.

V is TRBV19 and J is TRBJ1-1, with a tentative D call TRBD1 (5 bases). V lost 4 bases, J lost 3 bases, and 9 bases lay in between. The CDR3 sequence is 13 residues long. Germline V gene data show CDR1 as LNHDA and CDR2 as SQIVND (reference sequence). The CDR3: CASSNVGDTEAFF. The CDR3 coding sequence is TGTGCCAGTAGTAACGTAGGGGACACTGAAGCTTTCTTT.

This rearrangement joins TRBV5-4 to TRBJ2-5; D is unclear. The germline CDR1 and CDR2 sequences are SGHNT and YYREEE (reference sequence). This CDR3 spans 12 amino acids. Trimming stripped 2 bases from V and 4 bases from J, with 6 bases between. In nucleotides, the CDR3 is TGTGCCAGCAGCTTTATCCGAGAGACCCAGTACTTC. Its translation: CASSFIRETQYF.